A selection of T cell receptor beta chains follows, all from one sample in a study of beta chain features in type 1 diabetes. Generated by immunoSEQ multiplex PCR, the TCRdb table keeps only in-frame clones and is missing some. The data show about 190,000 clones, approximately 8.4% seen once. Sequencing was performed on central memory CD4+ T cells from blood. The receptor source for this set is a man aged 18 to 35 with type 1 diabetes. The CDR3 runs from the conserved cysteine through the conserved F or W. A D gene is named only where the DNA matches it firmly. Some rows have no size entry. The others give once, few or many, or a class for an expanded clone.

abundance: few; v_gene: TRBV7-2; d_gene: TRBD1; len: 15; j_gene: TRBJ1-5; CDR3nt: TGTGCCAGCTCCGTCGACAGGGGTCACAATCAGCCCCAGCATTTT; CDR3aa: CASSVDRGHNQPQHF
abundance: NA; v_gene: TRBV27; d_gene: NA; len: 13; j_gene: TRBJ2-3; CDR3nt: TGTGCCAGCAGTTTATTAATGTCAGATACGCAGTATTTT; CDR3aa: CASSLLMSDTQYF
abundance: NA; v_gene: TRBV21-1; d_gene: NA; len: 14; j_gene: TRBJ1-1; CDR3nt: TGTGCCAGCAGCAAAAGAAAGCAGGGTACTGAAGCTTTCTTT; CDR3aa: CASSKRKQGTEAFF
abundance: NA; v_gene: TRBV29-1; d_gene: TRBD1; len: 13; j_gene: TRBJ2-7; CDR3nt: TGCAGCGTTTTTGGACAGGAGACCTACGAGCAGTACTTC; CDR3aa: CSVFGQETYEQYF
abundance: NA; v_gene: TRBV7-2; d_gene: TRBD1; len: 15; j_gene: TRBJ2-7; CDR3nt: TGTGCCAGCAGCTTATTGGGACAGGCCCCCTACGAGCAGTACTTC; CDR3aa: CASSLLGQAPYEQYF
abundance: NA; v_gene: TRBV2; d_gene: NA; len: 13; j_gene: TRBJ1-4; CDR3nt: TGTGCCAGCAGTGAGCAGGCCGGTGAAAAACTGTTTTTT; CDR3aa: CASSEQAGEKLFF
abundance: NA; v_gene: TRBV30; d_gene: TRBD2; len: 11; j_gene: TRBJ2-1; CDR3nt: TGTGCCTGGAGTGTCTCTAGCGGGAAGTTCTTC; CDR3aa: CAWSVSSGKFF
abundance: few; v_gene: TRBV14; d_gene: TRBD1; len: 12; j_gene: TRBJ1-1; CDR3nt: TGTGCCAGCAGCCAAGAACAGGGGCGGGCTTTCTTT; CDR3aa: CASSQEQGRAFF
abundance: NA; v_gene: TRBV27; d_gene: NA; len: 14; j_gene: TRBJ2-5; CDR3nt: TGTGCCAGCAGTCGAGGAGGACGTCAAGAGACCCAGTACTTC; CDR3aa: CASSRGGRQETQYF
abundance: few; v_gene: TRBV28; d_gene: TRBD2; len: 13; j_gene: TRBJ2-5; CDR3nt: TGTGCCAGCAGGGTAGCGGGAATAGAGACCCAGTACTTC; CDR3aa: CASRVAGIETQYF
abundance: many; v_gene: TRBV21-1; d_gene: NA; len: 13; j_gene: TRBJ1-5; CDR3nt: TGTGCCAGCAGCCTTACGGGACAGCGTCCCCAGCATTTT; CDR3aa: CASSLTGQRPQHF
abundance: few; v_gene: TRBV28; d_gene: TRBD2; len: 15; j_gene: TRBJ2-2; CDR3nt: TGTGCCAGCACCCCGGGACTAGCGATGAGCGGGGAGCTGTTTTTT; CDR3aa: CASTPGLAMSGELFF
abundance: NA; v_gene: TRBV28; d_gene: NA; len: 11; j_gene: TRBJ2-1; CDR3nt: TGTGCCAGCGGGGGGAACAATGAGCAGTTCTTC; CDR3aa: CASGGNNEQFF
abundance: NA; v_gene: TRBV4-3; d_gene: TRBD2; len: 15; j_gene: TRBJ2-7; CDR3nt: TGCGCCAGCAGATTTCTAGCGGGGGGGCTCTACGAGCAGTACTTC; CDR3aa: CASRFLAGGLYEQYF
abundance: many; v_gene: TRBV7-9; d_gene: TRBD1; len: 14; j_gene: TRBJ2-4; CDR3nt: TGTGCCAGCAGCTCAGGGGGAGCCAAAAACATTCAGTACTTC; CDR3aa: CASSSGGAKNIQYF
abundance: NA; v_gene: TRBV29-1; d_gene: TRBD2; len: 17; j_gene: TRBJ2-3; CDR3nt: TGCAGCGTTGCGGGGCTAGCGGGGGGGCGGGGCACAGATACGCAGTATTTT; CDR3aa: CSVAGLAGGRGTDTQYF
abundance: once; v_gene: TRBV2; d_gene: NA; len: 15; j_gene: TRBJ1-5; CDR3nt: TGTGCCAGCAGCGCCGAAACGGGGGGGAATCAGCCCCAGCATTTT; CDR3aa: CASSAETGGNQPQHF
abundance: NA; v_gene: TRBV14; d_gene: TRBD2; len: 18; j_gene: TRBJ2-7; CDR3nt: TGTGCCAGCAGCCAAGAAGGGTTAGGAGCGGGGGTACACCACGAGCAGTACTTC; CDR3aa: CASSQEGLGAGVHHEQYF
abundance: NA; v_gene: TRBV11-2; d_gene: NA; len: 16; j_gene: TRBJ2-2; CDR3nt: TGTGCCAGCAGCACCCTAGCGAGCCTAACTGGCGGGGAGCTGTTTTTT; CDR3aa: CASSTLASLTGGELFF
abundance: NA; v_gene: TRBV6-5; d_gene: TRBD2; len: 14; j_gene: TRBJ2-1; CDR3nt: TGTGCCAGCCGCCCCGCGGGGGGCATCAATGAGCAGTTCTTC; CDR3aa: CASRPAGGINEQFF
abundance: few; v_gene: TRBV30; d_gene: TRBD2; len: 14; j_gene: TRBJ2-7; CDR3nt: TGTGCCTGGAGTGTACGGGACTACCGCTACGAGCAGTACTTC; CDR3aa: CAWSVRDYRYEQYF
abundance: NA; v_gene: TRBV5-1; d_gene: NA; len: 14; j_gene: TRBJ2-2; CDR3nt: TGCGCCAGCAGCTTGTCGATGGCAGGCGGGGAGCTGTTTTTT; CDR3aa: CASSLSMAGGELFF
abundance: few; v_gene: TRBV2; d_gene: NA; len: 16; j_gene: TRBJ2-5; CDR3nt: TGTGCCAGCAGTGAAGCTTTGAGAAGCGGGCAAGAGACCCAGTACTTC; CDR3aa: CASSEALRSGQETQYF
abundance: NA; v_gene: TRBV30; d_gene: NA; len: 15; j_gene: TRBJ2-1; CDR3nt: TGTGCCTGGGCCAGAGACTCTTACTCCTACAATGAGCAGTTCTTC; CDR3aa: CAWARDSYSYNEQFF
abundance: many; v_gene: TRBV9; d_gene: TRBD1; len: 14; j_gene: TRBJ1-1; CDR3nt: TGTGCCAGCAGCGTAGGAGGGGCAGGGGGCCAAGCTTTCTTT; CDR3aa: CASSVGGAGGQAFF
abundance: few; v_gene: TRBV5-1; d_gene: TRBD2; len: 16; j_gene: TRBJ2-3; CDR3nt: TGCGCCAGCAGCTTGGTCTCTAGCGGGAGGACAGATACGCAGTATTTT; CDR3aa: CASSLVSSGRTDTQYF
abundance: few; v_gene: TRBV19; d_gene: TRBD2; len: 17; j_gene: TRBJ2-1; CDR3nt: TGTGCCAGTAGTATGGTGGGTACGATAGCGGGAGTCCTTGAGCAGTTCTTC; CDR3aa: CASSMVGTIAGVLEQFF
abundance: few; v_gene: TRBV4-2; d_gene: TRBD2; len: 18; j_gene: TRBJ2-2; CDR3nt: TGTGCCAGCAGCCAGAATGCCCCGGGACTAGCGGACACCGGGGAGCTGTTTTTT; CDR3aa: CASSQNAPGLADTGELFF
abundance: few; v_gene: TRBV18; d_gene: TRBD1; len: 16; j_gene: TRBJ1-5; CDR3nt: TGTGCCAGCTCACCACCCGGACAGGGCGGCAATCAGCCCCAGCATTTT; CDR3aa: CASSPPGQGGNQPQHF
abundance: NA; v_gene: TRBV5-1; d_gene: TRBD1; len: 14; j_gene: TRBJ2-7; CDR3nt: TGCGCCAGCAGCGAAGGGACAGACCCCTACGAGCAGTACTTC; CDR3aa: CASSEGTDPYEQYF
abundance: few; v_gene: TRBV7-6; d_gene: NA; len: 16; j_gene: TRBJ2-6; CDR3nt: TGTGCCAGCAGCTTCGAACGGAGCTCTGGGGCCAACGTCCTGACTTTC; CDR3aa: CASSFERSSGANVLTF
abundance: NA; v_gene: TRBV28; d_gene: NA; len: 14; j_gene: TRBJ2-7; CDR3nt: TGTGCCAGCAGTGCACTCGACACCTCCTACGAGCAGTACTTC; CDR3aa: CASSALDTSYEQYF
abundance: few; v_gene: TRBV21-1; d_gene: NA; len: 15; j_gene: TRBJ2-1; CDR3nt: TGTGCCAGCAGCAGTGGACAGGGGGGTCCCAATGAGCAGTTCTTC; CDR3aa: CASSSGQGGPNEQFF
abundance: NA; v_gene: TRBV5-1; d_gene: NA; len: 16; j_gene: TRBJ2-1; CDR3nt: TGCGCCAGCAGCTTGGCCGTCGGGGTCGCCTACAATGAGCAGTTCTTC; CDR3aa: CASSLAVGVAYNEQFF
abundance: NA; v_gene: TRBV7-2; d_gene: TRBD2; len: 15; j_gene: TRBJ2-7; CDR3nt: TGTGCCAGCAGCATGACTAGCGGGGGGTCCTACGAGCAGTACTTC; CDR3aa: CASSMTSGGSYEQYF
abundance: NA; v_gene: TRBV19; d_gene: TRBD1; len: 12; j_gene: TRBJ1-1; CDR3nt: TGTGCCAGTAGTACAGCAGGGGGTCTCGCTTTCTTT; CDR3aa: CASSTAGGLAFF
abundance: few; v_gene: TRBV28; d_gene: NA; len: 11; j_gene: TRBJ2-5; CDR3nt: TGTGCCAGCAAGGCGGAAGAGACCCAGTACTTC; CDR3aa: CASKAEETQYF
abundance: NA; v_gene: TRBV29-1; d_gene: TRBD1; len: 12; j_gene: TRBJ2-7; CDR3nt: TGCAGCGTTGAGGGACAGGGAAACGAGCAGTACTTC; CDR3aa: CSVEGQGNEQYF
abundance: few; v_gene: TRBV18; d_gene: NA; len: 15; j_gene: TRBJ2-5; CDR3nt: TGTGCCAGCTCACCATCCGACAGAAAACAAGAGACCCAGTACTTC; CDR3aa: CASSPSDRKQETQYF
abundance: few; v_gene: TRBV5-1; d_gene: NA; len: 15; j_gene: TRBJ2-2; CDR3nt: TGCGCCAGCAGCTTATCGGGGGCGAACACCGGGGAGCTGTTTTTT; CDR3aa: CASSLSGANTGELFF
abundance: few; v_gene: TRBV7-2; d_gene: NA; len: 12; j_gene: TRBJ1-2; CDR3nt: TGTGCCAGCTGGGAGTTTAACTATGGCTACACCTTC; CDR3aa: CASWEFNYGYTF
abundance: NA; v_gene: TRBV4-2; d_gene: TRBD2; len: 16; j_gene: TRBJ2-2; CDR3nt: TGTGCCAGCAGCCGAGGGACTAGCGGCAACACCGGGGAGCTGTTTTTT; CDR3aa: CASSRGTSGNTGELFF
abundance: NA; v_gene: TRBV15; d_gene: NA; len: 16; j_gene: TRBJ2-5; CDR3nt: TGTGCCACCAGCAGAGATACAGGGTGGGGAGCAGAGACCCAGTACTTC; CDR3aa: CATSRDTGWGAETQYF
abundance: NA; v_gene: TRBV7-9; d_gene: TRBD2; len: 15; j_gene: TRBJ2-5; CDR3nt: TGTGCCAGCAGCTTAGGCGGGGGGGCTGGGGAGACCCAGTACTTC; CDR3aa: CASSLGGGAGETQYF
abundance: NA; v_gene: TRBV30; d_gene: TRBD1; len: 15; j_gene: TRBJ1-3; CDR3nt: TGTGCCTGGAGCGGCGACAGGGCATCTGGAAACACCATATATTTT; CDR3aa: CAWSGDRASGNTIYF